Listed below are T cell receptor beta chains from one sample, sequenced in a study of blood T cell repertoires in COVID-19. Assay used: immunoSEQ multiplex PCR; TCRdb lists only in-frame clones, some missing. The sample gives roughly 380,000 clones, over 75% of which show up once; approximately 1.5% is in the top ten. Sequences were obtained from peripheral blood. These receptors all come from a woman in her forties with COVID-19, enrolled during active disease. CDR3s leave out the opening cysteine and the closing phenylalanine or tryptophan.

TRBJ2-5 | TRBV2 | AGRVTGVGQETQY
TRBJ1-1 | TRBV6-2/TRBV6-3 | ASSSDRGWTEAF
TRBJ1-2 | TRBV28 | ASSFSSYGYT
TRBJ2-2 | TRBV6-5 | ASSSVTGELF
TRBJ2-2 | TRBV29-1 | SVVQGLVTGELF
TRBJ1-1 | TRBV5-1 | ASSLARRDTEAF
TRBJ1-5 | TRBV20-1 | SASRSTGLQPQH
TRBJ2-3 | TRBV19 | ASSMRDRRKGTDTQY
TRBJ1-1 | TRBV2 | ASSRDRVNTEAF
TRBJ1-2 | TRBV28 | ASSQRSRVAAATNYGYT
TRBJ2-3 | TRBV5-8 | ASSLEAGGLLTDTQY
TRBJ1-5 | TRBV5-6 | ASSLAEGAYQPQH
TRBJ2-3 | TRBV6-5 | ASSLRQGAGDTQY
TRBJ2-5 | TRBV6-1 | ASSEVGQVETQY
TRBJ2-5 | TRBV28 | ASTASGTGGTETQY
TRBJ2-2 | TRBV7-8 | ASSPRQQNTGELF
TRBJ1-5 | TRBV6-5 | ASSRGLRNQPQH
TRBJ2-6 | TRBV7-9 | ASSGWGANVLT
TRBJ1-5 | TRBV7-9 | ASSTGTGYSNQPQH
TRBJ1-6 | TRBV19 | ASSIADSPLH
TRBJ1-1 | TRBV7-3 | ASSQRQGRIHTEAF
TRBJ1-4 | TRBV27 | ASSLSGPNEKLF
TRBJ1-3 | TRBV5-1 | ASSFVTGQLSGNTIY
TRBJ2-2 | TRBV28 | ASSLRLAGNTGELF
TRBJ2-5 | TRBV7-2 | ASSRGGVETQY
TRBJ1-3 | TRBV30 | AWSVTANSGNTIY
TRBJ2-1 | TRBV5-1 | ASSRTGLAGGSSYNEQF
TRBJ1-1 | TRBV11-2 | ASSSYPYPGGTDTEAF
TRBJ1-3 | TRBV4-3 | ASSPDSLSGNTIY
TRBJ2-1 | TRBV9 | ASSVGQFYNEQF
TRBJ1-6 | TRBV18 | ASSDRGGNSPLH
TRBJ2-2 | TRBV2 | ASSEARGLNTGELF
TRBJ2-1 | TRBV7-3 | ASSFSPSPGNEQF
TRBJ2-1 | TRBV5-6 | ASSLEGSGGTYNEQF
TRBJ1-2 | TRBV4-1 | ASSQSRDRSYYT
TRBJ1-4 | TRBV7-2 | ASSLDRGNEKLF
TRBJ2-5 | TRBV5-1 | ASSPQGGDETQY
TRBJ1-2 | TRBV3-1/TRBV3-2 | ASSQYSQVYGYT